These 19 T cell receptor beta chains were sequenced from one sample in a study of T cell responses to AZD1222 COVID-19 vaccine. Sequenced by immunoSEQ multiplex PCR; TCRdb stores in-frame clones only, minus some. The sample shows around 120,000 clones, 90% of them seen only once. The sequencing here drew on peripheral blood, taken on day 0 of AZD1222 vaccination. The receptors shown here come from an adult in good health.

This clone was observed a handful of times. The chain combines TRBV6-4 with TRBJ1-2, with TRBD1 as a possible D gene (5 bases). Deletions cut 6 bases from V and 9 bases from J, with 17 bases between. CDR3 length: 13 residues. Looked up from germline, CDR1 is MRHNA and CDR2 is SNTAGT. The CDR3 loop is CASRDRGGWSYTF. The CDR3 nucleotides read TGTGCCAGCAGAGACAGAGGAGGATGGAGCTACACCTTC.

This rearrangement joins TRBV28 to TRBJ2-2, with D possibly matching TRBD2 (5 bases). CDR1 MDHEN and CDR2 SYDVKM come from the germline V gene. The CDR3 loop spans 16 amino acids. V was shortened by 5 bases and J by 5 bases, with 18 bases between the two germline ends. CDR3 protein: CASSTRTEMRTGELFF. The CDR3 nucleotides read TGTGCCAGCAGTACCCGGACTGAGATGAGAACCGGGGAGCTGTTTTTT.

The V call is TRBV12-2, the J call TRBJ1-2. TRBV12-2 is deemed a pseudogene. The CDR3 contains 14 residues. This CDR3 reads CASRRDGANYGYTF. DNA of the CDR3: TGTGCAAGTCGCCGCGATGGAGCCAACTATGGCTACACCTTC.

The CDR3 coding sequence is TGTGCCAGCAGCTATAGCGCGTCCGAGTCTTCCTACGAGCAGTACTTC. It yields the protein CASSYSASESSYEQYF. The chain carries TRBV7-8 and TRBJ2-7, with a weak D call TRBD2 (5 bases). V was trimmed by 4 bases and J by 1 base, leaving 17 bases between them. Per the germline V gene, CDR1 is SGHVS and CDR2 is FQNEAQ. The CDR3 loop spans 16 amino acids.

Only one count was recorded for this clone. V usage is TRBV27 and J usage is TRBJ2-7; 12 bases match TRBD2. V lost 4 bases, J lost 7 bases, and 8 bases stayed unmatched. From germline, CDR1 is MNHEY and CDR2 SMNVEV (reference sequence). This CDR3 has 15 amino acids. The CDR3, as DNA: TGTGCCAGCAGTTCGACTAGCGGGAGTTTGCATGAGCAGTACTTC. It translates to CASSSTSGSLHEQYF.

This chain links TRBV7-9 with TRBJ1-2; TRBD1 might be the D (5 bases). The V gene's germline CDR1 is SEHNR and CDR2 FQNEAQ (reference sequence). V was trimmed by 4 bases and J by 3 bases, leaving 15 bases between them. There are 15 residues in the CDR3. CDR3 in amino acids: CASSSPGRLDYGYTF. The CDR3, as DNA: TGTGCCAGCAGCTCCCCGGGACGTCTAGACTATGGCTACACCTTC.

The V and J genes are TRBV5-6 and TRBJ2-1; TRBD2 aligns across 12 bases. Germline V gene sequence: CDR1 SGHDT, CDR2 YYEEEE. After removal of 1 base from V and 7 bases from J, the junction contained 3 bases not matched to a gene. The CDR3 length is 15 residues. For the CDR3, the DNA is TGTGCCAGCAGCTTGAGACTAGCGGGAGTAAATGAGCAGTTCTTC. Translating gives CASSLRLAGVNEQFF. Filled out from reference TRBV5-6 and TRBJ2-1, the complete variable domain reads DAGVTQSPTHLIKTRGQQVTLRCSPKSGHDTVSWYQQALGQGPQFIFQYYEEEERQRGNFPDRFSGHQFPNYSSELNVNALLLGDSALYLCASSLRLAGVNEQFFGPGTRLTVL.

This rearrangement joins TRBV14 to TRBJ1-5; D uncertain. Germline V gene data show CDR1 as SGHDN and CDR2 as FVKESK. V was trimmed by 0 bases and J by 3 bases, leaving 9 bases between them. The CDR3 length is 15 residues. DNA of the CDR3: TGTGCCAGCAGCCAAGATTACAGCAACAATCAGCCCCAGCATTTT. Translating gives CASSQDYSNNQPQHF. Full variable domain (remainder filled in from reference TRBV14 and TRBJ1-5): EAGVTQFPSHSVIEKGQTVTLRCDPISGHDNLYWYRRVMGKEIKFLLHFVKESKQDESGMPNNRFLAERTGGTYSTLKVQPAELEDSGVYFCASSQDYSNNQPQHFGDGTRLSIL.

CDR3 residues: CASSSTGGAGNSPLHF. In DNA, the CDR3 is TGTGCCAGCAGTTCAACAGGGGGCGCCGGGAATTCACCCCTCCACTTT. This chain uses TRBV28 with TRBJ1-6; TRBD1 matches at 9 bases. The CDR3 length is 16 residues. V dropped 4 bases and J dropped 7; count of bases not matched to a gene: 8. In germline, CDR1 is MDHEN, CDR2 SYDVKM.

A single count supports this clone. This chain's CDR3 is CASSRRDRVYGYTF. CDR3 nucleotides: TGTGCCAGTTCTCGCAGGGACAGAGTCTATGGCTACACCTTC. The chain is built from TRBV2 and TRBJ1-2, with 7 bases identical to TRBD1. Trimming cost V 9 bases and J 4 bases; bases outside gene matches: 11. The CDR3 extends over 14 amino acids. Germline V gives CDR1 SNHLY, CDR2 FYNNEI. Supplemented by reference TRBV2 and TRBJ1-2, the full variable domain reads EPEVTQTPSHQVTQMGQEVILRCVPISNHLYFYWYRQILGQKVEFLVSFYNNEISEKSEIFDDQFSVERPDGSNFTLKIRSTKLEDSAMYFCASSRRDRVYGYTFGSGTRLTVV.

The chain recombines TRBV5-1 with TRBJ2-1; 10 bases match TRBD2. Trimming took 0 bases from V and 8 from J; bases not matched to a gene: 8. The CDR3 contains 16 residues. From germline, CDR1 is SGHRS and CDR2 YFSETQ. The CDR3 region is CASSLGPSGSGDEQFF. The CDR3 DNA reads TGCGCCAGCAGCTTGGGTCCTAGCGGGAGCGGCGATGAGCAGTTCTTC.

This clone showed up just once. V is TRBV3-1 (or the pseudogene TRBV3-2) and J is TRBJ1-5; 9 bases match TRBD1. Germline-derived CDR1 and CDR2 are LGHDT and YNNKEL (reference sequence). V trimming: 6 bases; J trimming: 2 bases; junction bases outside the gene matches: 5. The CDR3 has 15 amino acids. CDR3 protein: CASRPGTGCNQPQHF. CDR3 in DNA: TGTGCCAGCAGGCCCGGGACAGGGTGCAATCAGCCCCAGCATTTT.

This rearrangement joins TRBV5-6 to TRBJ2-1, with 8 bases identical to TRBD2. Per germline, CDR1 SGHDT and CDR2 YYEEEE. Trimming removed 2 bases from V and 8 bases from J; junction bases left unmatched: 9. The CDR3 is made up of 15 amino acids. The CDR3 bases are TGTGCCAGCAGCTTAGGACTAGCAAAGGGCCATGAGCAGTTCTTC. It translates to CASSLGLAKGHEQFF.

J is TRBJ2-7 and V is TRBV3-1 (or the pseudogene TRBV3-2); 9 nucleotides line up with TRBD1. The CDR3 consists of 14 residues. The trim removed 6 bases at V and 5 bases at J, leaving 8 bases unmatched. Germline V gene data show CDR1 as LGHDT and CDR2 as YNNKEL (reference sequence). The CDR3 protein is CASRNRDRANEQYF. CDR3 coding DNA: TGTGCCAGCAGGAACCGGGACAGGGCCAACGAGCAGTACTTC.

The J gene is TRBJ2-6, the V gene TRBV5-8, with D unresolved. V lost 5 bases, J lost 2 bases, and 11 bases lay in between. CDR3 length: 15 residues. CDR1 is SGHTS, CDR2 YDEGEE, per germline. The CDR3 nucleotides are TGTGCCAGCAGTTTCCGCGTGACTGGGGCCAACGTCCTGACTTTC. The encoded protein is CASSFRVTGANVLTF.

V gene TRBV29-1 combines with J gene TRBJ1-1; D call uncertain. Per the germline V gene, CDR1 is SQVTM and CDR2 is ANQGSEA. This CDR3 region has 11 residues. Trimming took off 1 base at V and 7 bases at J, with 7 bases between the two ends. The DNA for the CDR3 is TGCAGCGTTGAAGGACCTCATGAAGCTTTCTTT. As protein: CSVEGPHEAFF.

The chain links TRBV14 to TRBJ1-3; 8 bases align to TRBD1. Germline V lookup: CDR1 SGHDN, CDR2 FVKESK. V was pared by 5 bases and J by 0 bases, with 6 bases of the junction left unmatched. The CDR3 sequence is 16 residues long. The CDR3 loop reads CASSFRDRPSGNTIYF. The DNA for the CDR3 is TGTGCCAGCAGCTTCCGGGACAGGCCCTCTGGAAACACCATATATTTT.

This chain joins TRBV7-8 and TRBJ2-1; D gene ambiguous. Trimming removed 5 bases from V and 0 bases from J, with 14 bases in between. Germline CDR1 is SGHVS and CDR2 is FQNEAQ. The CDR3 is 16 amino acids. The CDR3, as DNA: TGTGCCAGCAGCGCAGCTGTCGCTCTCTCCTACAATGAGCAGTTCTTC. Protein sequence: CASSAAVALSYNEQFF.

DNA for the CDR3: TGTGCCAGCACGCAGCAGGGTTTCTCTGGGGCCAACGTCCTGACTTTC. Its translation is CASTQQGFSGANVLTF. The chain is built from TRBV27 and TRBJ2-6; the D gene is possibly TRBD1 (5 bases). The CDR3 consists of 16 residues. Germline loops: CDR1 MNHEY, CDR2 SMNVEV (reference sequence). Between the trimmed V and J ends, which lost 7 bases and 0 bases, there was a span of 13 bases.